This TCR beta chain derives from a study of cytotoxic CD8 clonotypes in ibrutinib-treated CLL. Study background: Timing of response sample collection was a median approximately twelve months after treatment start, with a range of 6 to 36. Study-wide findings and caveats: Samples from sustained-remission and progressing patients were taken at different times. At progression, clonality fell back toward baseline after rising at ibrutinib response. Public clonotypes were rare and shrank or held steady on treatment.

TCRdb keeps only in-frame clones here, not all; method: immunoSEQ multiplex PCR. The data contain 70,000 to 85,000 clones, 80% of them singletons. To note about this clone: Its specificity is not known.

The germline CDR1 and CDR2 sequences are WSHSY and SAAADI. The CDR3 runs 21 residues. V was clipped by 0 bases and J by 0 bases, with 24 bases between them. The chain is built from TRBV10-2 and TRBJ2-1; a weak D match, TRBD1 (6 bases). This sequence originates from a human donor with chronic lymphocytic leukemia. Sequenced material: PBMCs, taken at disease progression, from a patient treated with ibrutinib. DNA for the CDR3: TGCGCCAGCAGTGAGTCGCCCCGTCAAAACCGCAGGGGAAGCTCCTACAATGAGCAGTTCTTC. Residues: CASSESPRQNRRGSSYNEQFF.